Listed below are T cell receptor beta chains from one sample, sequenced in a study of shared clonotypes between healthy human individuals. The assay was immunoSEQ multiplex PCR, and TCRdb's table has in-frame clones only and misses some. Of roughly 1,800,000 clones listed, about 95% were seen once; the top ten hold 0.95% to 1.5%. The sequencing input was naive CD8+ T cells sorted from blood. These receptors were obtained from a man aged 18 to 30 in good health. The CDR3 runs from the conserved cysteine through the conserved F or W. Fields, in order: D gene, J gene, clone size, V gene, CDR3 protein, CDR3 DNA. A D gene is named only where the DNA matches it firmly. Not every row has a clone size; where given, it reads once, few, many or a size class.

D: TRBD1
J: TRBJ1-6
size: .
V: TRBV6-1
CDR3: CASSEDGTGWSPLHF
DNA: TGTGCCAGCAGTGAAGACGGGACAGGGTGGTCACCCCTCCACTTT

D: .
J: TRBJ1-1
size: .
V: TRBV27
CDR3: CASSFTGEGLISKAFF
DNA: TGTGCCAGCAGTTTCACCGGGGAAGGACTTATCAGTAAGGCTTTCTTT

D: TRBD2
J: TRBJ2-1
size: .
V: TRBV28
CDR3: CASSSSGEDEQFF
DNA: TGTGCCAGCAGCTCCAGCGGGGAGGATGAGCAGTTCTTC

D: .
J: TRBJ1-6
size: .
V: TRBV4-1
CDR3: CASSQDGQSPLHF
DNA: TGCGCCAGCAGCCAGGACGGACAATCACCCCTCCACTTT

D: TRBD1
J: TRBJ1-1
size: .
V: TRBV30
CDR3: CACHSGGEDTEAFF
DNA: TGTGCCTGTCATTCAGGGGGAGAGGACACTGAAGCTTTCTTT

D: TRBD2
J: TRBJ2-1
size: .
V: TRBV5-6
CDR3: CASSLGDQREGYEQFF
DNA: TGTGCCAGCAGCTTGGGTGACCAGCGGGAGGGCTATGAGCAGTTCTTC

D: .
J: TRBJ1-1
size: .
V: TRBV5-1
CDR3: CASSPVLGTPNTEAFF
DNA: TGCGCCAGCAGCCCCGTACTGGGAACCCCGAACACTGAAGCTTTCTTT

D: TRBD1
J: TRBJ1-2
size: .
V: TRBV7-9
CDR3: CASEGTVYGYTF
DNA: TGTGCCAGCGAGGGGACAGTCTATGGCTACACCTTC

D: TRBD2
J: TRBJ2-2
size: .
V: TRBV7-7
CDR3: CASLAREGYTGELFF
DNA: TGTGCTAGCCTAGCGCGGGAGGGTTACACCGGGGAGCTGTTTTTT

D: .
J: TRBJ2-7
size: .
V: TRBV2
CDR3: CASRPGTDTYEQYF
DNA: TGTGCCAGCAGACCCGGGACGGATACCTACGAGCAGTACTTC

D: TRBD1
J: TRBJ1-6
size: .
V: TRBV5-4
CDR3: CASSPDRGFSPLHF
DNA: TGTGCCAGCAGCCCGGACAGGGGATTTTCACCCCTCCACTTT

D: .
J: TRBJ2-7
size: .
V: TRBV27
CDR3: CASRTGTTYEQYF
DNA: TGTGCCAGCAGAACCGGGACAACCTACGAGCAGTACTTC

D: .
J: TRBJ1-1
size: .
V: TRBV6-1
CDR3: CASSEAIMDTEAFF
DNA: TGTGCCAGCAGTGAGGCGATAATGGACACTGAAGCTTTCTTT

D: .
J: TRBJ1-1
size: .
V: TRBV5-6
CDR3: CASSEGGTEAFF
DNA: TGTGCCAGCAGCGAGGGGGGGACTGAAGCTTTCTTT

D: .
J: TRBJ1-1
size: .
V: TRBV6-5
CDR3: CASSQHRTEAFF
DNA: TGTGCCAGCAGCCAACATCGTACTGAAGCTTTCTTT

D: .
J: TRBJ2-7
size: .
V: TRBV6-5
CDR3: CASSYSPGPYEQYF
DNA: TGTGCCAGCAGTTACTCGCCGGGACCCTACGAGCAGTACTTC

D: TRBD1
J: TRBJ2-7
size: .
V: TRBV9
CDR3: CASSPGQGAYEQYF
DNA: TGTGCCAGCAGCCCAGGACAGGGGGCTTACGAGCAGTACTTC

D: .
J: TRBJ2-4
size: .
V: TRBV7-9
CDR3: CASSFGGAVAKNIQYF
DNA: TGTGCCAGCAGCTTCGGGGGCGCCGTCGCCAAAAACATTCAGTACTTC

D: TRBD1
J: TRBJ2-7
size: .
V: TRBV12-5
CDR3: CASGRGTGGGGQYF
DNA: TGTGCTAGTGGACGCGGTACAGGGGGCGGAGGGCAGTACTTC

D: TRBD1
J: TRBJ1-1
size: .
V: TRBV7-9
CDR3: CASSLVATGTNTEAFF
DNA: TGTGCCAGCAGCTTAGTGGCGACAGGGACGAACACTGAAGCTTTCTTT

D: TRBD1
J: TRBJ1-2
size: .
V: TRBV5-5
CDR3: CASSPRTGSNGYTF
DNA: TGTGCCAGCAGCCCCCGGACAGGGTCTAATGGCTACACCTTC

D: .
J: TRBJ2-7
size: .
V: TRBV19
CDR3: CASSITTVYEQYF
DNA: TGTGCCAGTAGTATCACCACAGTCTACGAGCAGTACTTC

D: .
J: TRBJ1-3
size: .
V: TRBV10-3
CDR3: CAISESQGISGNTIYF
DNA: TGTGCCATCAGTGAGTCGCAGGGTATCTCTGGAAACACCATATATTTT

D: TRBD1
J: TRBJ2-7
size: once
V: TRBV29-1
CDR3: CNAVTGGSGYEQYF
DNA: TGCAACGCTGTGACAGGGGGAAGTGGCTACGAGCAGTACTTC

D: .
J: TRBJ2-3
size: .
V: TRBV10-2
CDR3: CASSEGSVATDTQYF
DNA: TGCGCCAGCAGTGAGGGCAGTGTGGCCACAGATACGCAGTATTTT

D: .
J: TRBJ2-7
size: .
V: TRBV9
CDR3: CASSVGLGTSYEQYF
DNA: TGTGCCAGCAGCGTAGGACTAGGGACCTCCTACGAGCAGTACTTC

D: TRBD1
J: TRBJ2-7
size: .
V: TRBV6-1
CDR3: CASSEYAGTGGYEQYF
DNA: TGTGCCAGCAGTGAGTACGCGGGGACAGGGGGCTACGAGCAGTACTTC

D: .
J: TRBJ2-3
size: once
V: TRBV28
CDR3: CASSPLGLLADTQYF
DNA: TGTGCCAGCAGTCCTTTGGGACTCCTTGCAGATACGCAGTATTTT

D: .
J: TRBJ2-2
size: .
V: TRBV7-8
CDR3: CASSLALNWDYTGELFF
DNA: TGTGCCAGCAGCTTAGCGCTAAATTGGGACTACACCGGGGAGCTGTTTTTT

D: TRBD1
J: TRBJ2-1
size: .
V: TRBV4-1
CDR3: CASSQDEAGQGAIVDEQFF
DNA: TGCGCCAGCAGCCAAGATGAGGCAGGACAGGGGGCAATTGTCGATGAGCAGTTCTTC

D: .
J: TRBJ2-3
size: .
V: TRBV5-6
CDR3: CASSLGPSTDTQYF
DNA: TGTGCCAGCAGCTTGGGACCAAGCACAGATACGCAGTATTTT

D: .
J: TRBJ2-7
size: .
V: TRBV6-1
CDR3: CASSEGGGRTYEQYF
DNA: TGTGCCAGCAGTGAAGGTGGTGGCAGAACTTACGAGCAGTACTTC

D: .
J: TRBJ2-5
size: .
V: TRBV2
CDR3: CASSEGLGRETQYF
DNA: TGTGCCAGCAGTGAAGGGCTAGGGCGGGAGACCCAGTACTTC

D: .
J: TRBJ1-2
size: .
V: TRBV12-5
CDR3: CASGPVGHRYTF
DNA: TGTGCTAGTGGTCCGGTCGGACATCGCTACACCTTC